The clone carrying this T cell receptor beta chain was counted a single time. The antigen remains unidentified. The data stem from a study of cytomegalovirus exposure and HLA in healthy donors. Study results and limitations: Sequencing depth roughly uniform across donors was assumed in presence/absence analyses.

Germline lookup yields CDR1 SGHRS and CDR2 YFSETQ. The CDR3 covers 16 residues. V was cut by 3 bases and J by 1 base, with 17 bases left in between. The PCR ran on 60 Vbeta and 13 Jbeta primers. Here immunoSEQ multiplex PCR was the method, and the copy in TCRdb shows in-frame clones only, minus some. The sample carries under 200,000 clones, over 60% recorded once. V and J are TRBV5-1 and TRBJ2-7, with a possible D match to TRBD2 (6 bases). The receptor comes from a woman aged 25 to 39 in good health and CMV-seronegative. The sequenced sample consisted of PBMCs. The CDR3: CASSSDLGLGSYEQYF. CDR3 DNA sequence: TGCGCCAGCAGCTCAGACCTGGGACTGGGTTCCTACGAGCAGTACTTC.